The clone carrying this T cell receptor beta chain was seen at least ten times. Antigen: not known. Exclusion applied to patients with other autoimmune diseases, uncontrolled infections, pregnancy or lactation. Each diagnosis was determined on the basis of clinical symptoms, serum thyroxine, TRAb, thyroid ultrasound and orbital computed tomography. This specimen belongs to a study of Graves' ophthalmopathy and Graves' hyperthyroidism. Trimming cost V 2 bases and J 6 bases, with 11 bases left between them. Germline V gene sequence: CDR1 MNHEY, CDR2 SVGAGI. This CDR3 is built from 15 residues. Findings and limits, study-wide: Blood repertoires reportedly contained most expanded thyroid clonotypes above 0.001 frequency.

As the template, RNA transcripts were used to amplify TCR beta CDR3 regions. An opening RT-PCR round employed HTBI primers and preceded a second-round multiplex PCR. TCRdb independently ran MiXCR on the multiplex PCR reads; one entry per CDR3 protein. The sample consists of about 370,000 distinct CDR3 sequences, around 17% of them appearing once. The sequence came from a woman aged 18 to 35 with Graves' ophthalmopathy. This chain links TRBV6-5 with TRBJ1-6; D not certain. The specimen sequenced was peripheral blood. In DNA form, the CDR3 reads TGTGCCAGCAGTTACAACCAGGCCCTTAATTCACCCCTCCACTTT. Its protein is CASSYNQALNSPLHF.